These 18 T cell receptor beta chains share one sample of origin, sequenced in a study of breast tumors, draining lymph nodes, adjacent tissues. TCRdb passed the multiplex PCR reads through MiXCR, listing each CDR3 protein once. The table has over 150,000 distinct CDR3 sequences, around 33% seen once. Breast cancer patients provided tissue from their axillary draining lymph nodes. The specimen was axillary lymph node tissue. The receptors come from a female donor with breast cancer. Some clones in this sample may be carry-over from other donors' samples.

On this clonotype: A read error may be the cause here, since a much bigger clone is one base away. The chain links TRBV5-1 to TRBJ2-3; D unresolved. CDR1 SGHRS and CDR2 YFSETQ come from the germline V gene. The CDR3 is made up of 14 amino acids. V lost 5 bases and J lost 0, with 10 bases in between. CDR3 sequence reads: CASRTASSTDTQYF. CDR3 coding DNA: TGCGCCAGCAGGACCGCATCAAGCACAGATACGCAGTATTTT.

This clonotype was counted ten times or more. The chain uses TRBV12-5 and TRBJ2-7; 10 bases map to TRBD1. V dropped 4 bases and J dropped 4; count of bases not matched to a gene: 13. CDR3 length: 17 amino acids. Germline V gene sequence: CDR1 LGHNT, CDR2 FRNRAP. The CDR3 sequence is CASGSADRQGAGYEQYF. The CDR3 DNA reads TGTGCTAGTGGTTCCGCGGACCGACAGGGGGCGGGGTACGAGCAGTACTTC.

This clonotype has a count of ten or more. This chain connects TRBV5-1 to TRBJ2-3; D may be TRBD1 (7 bases). V was trimmed by 0 bases and J by 1 base, leaving 12 bases between them. The CDR3 is 16 amino acids. The germline gives CDR1 SGHRS, CDR2 YFSETQ. The CDR3 sequence: CASSLEGRGGTDTQYF. DNA for the CDR3: TGCGCCAGCAGCTTGGAAGGCAGGGGGGGCACAGATACGCAGTATTTT.

This chain uses TRBV18 with TRBJ2-3; D is unclear. CDR1 and CDR2 from the germline V gene are KGHSH and LQKENI. The length of the CDR3 is 15 residues. Deletions cut 2 bases from V and 1 base from J, with 10 bases between. In nucleotides, the CDR3 is TGTGCCAGCTCACCAACGCGGAGCCGCACAGATACGCAGTATTTT. Translated: CASSPTRSRTDTQYF.

Worth noting for this clonotype: A much larger clonotype is one base distant, so this may be a read error. V and J are TRBV28 and TRBJ1-4; D not resolved. Germline values: CDR1 MDHEN, CDR2 SYDVKM. The CDR3 covers 15 residues. The ends were cut back, 2 bases at V and 8 bases at J, with 15 bases in the middle. This CDR3 is CASSLRPGLGEKLFF. CDR3 coding DNA: TGTGCCAGCAGTTTACGCCCGGGGTTGGGGGAAAAACTGTTTTTT.

The chain uses TRBV20-1 and TRBJ2-3, with no clear D. V was trimmed by 3 bases and J by 2 bases, leaving 6 bases between them. In germline, CDR1 is DFQATT, CDR2 SNEGSKA (reference sequence). The CDR3 contains 12 residues. CDR3: CSARADTDTQYF. The CDR3 DNA follows: TGCAGTGCTAGGGCGGACACAGATACGCAGTATTTT.

This clonotype has more than one count but fewer than ten. Being one base from a much bigger clone, this may be a read error. The chain recombines TRBV7-2 with TRBJ2-1, with 10 bases lining up with TRBD1. The CDR3 is 16 residues long. Trimming removed 2 bases from V and 6 bases from J; junction bases left unmatched: 7. Germline CDR1 and CDR2: SGHTA and FQGNSA. The CDR3 DNA reads TGTGCCAGCAGCTTAAGGGGACAGGGGACGCCCAATGAGCAGTTCTTC. Translating gives CASSLRGQGTPNEQFF.

This clonotype occurred many times. V usage is TRBV4-3 and J usage is TRBJ2-1, with D perhaps being TRBD1 or TRBD2 (5 bases each). The CDR3 is 15 residues long. Deletions cut 4 bases from V and 4 bases from J, with 14 bases between. Germline CDR1 is LGHNA and CDR2 is YSLEER. The CDR3 coding sequence is TGCGCCAGCAGCCTAGCCTTGGGGGAGTACAATGAGCAGTTCTTC. Protein sequence: CASSLALGEYNEQFF.

The chain has TRBV29-1 and TRBJ1-4; 8 nucleotides line up with TRBD1. The CDR3 has 13 amino acids. CDR1 and CDR2 (germline): SQVTM, ANQGSEA. Trimming at V came to 8 bases and at J to 5 bases, leaving 7 bases not matched to a gene. The CDR3: CSSRDRQNEKLFF. The CDR3 nucleotides read TGCAGCAGTCGGGACAGGCAGAATGAAAAACTGTTTTTT.

This clonotype was picked up many times. The V call is TRBV12-3 or TRBV12-4, the J call TRBJ1-4, with 7 positions matching TRBD1. This CDR3 comprises 16 residues. The V and J ends lost 2 bases and 10 bases, in that order; junction bases with no gene match: 13. This chain's CDR3 is CASSLRRGGAGGKLFF. The CDR3 nucleotides are TGTGCCAGCAGTTTACGGCGGGGGGGGGCAGGGGGAAAACTGTTTTTT.

Ten or more counts support this clonotype. The CDR3 DNA reads TGTGCCAGCAGTCCTAGGGTATATGGCTACACCTTC. Encoded protein: CASSPRVYGYTF. The rearrangement joins TRBV6-2 or TRBV6-3 to TRBJ1-2; D call uncertain. The CDR3 has 12 amino acids. V shed 5 bases and J shed 5 bases, with 9 bases lying between them. Germline CDR1 reads MNHEY; CDR2 reads SVGEGT.

About this clonotype: This clone may be a read error of a much larger clone one base away. This chain uses TRBV6-6 with TRBJ2-7, with D possibly TRBD2 on 5 matching bases. CDR3 length: 15 residues. In germline, CDR1 is MNHNY, CDR2 SVGAGI (reference sequence). The CDR3 protein is CASSHRGNPSKEQHF. DNA of the CDR3: TGTGCCAGCAGTCACCGGGGTAACCCCTCTAAAGAGCAGCACTTC.

V and J are TRBV7-9 and TRBJ2-5; 13 bases map to TRBD2. The length of the CDR3 is 21 residues. Germline V gives CDR1 SEHNR, CDR2 FQNEAQ (reference sequence). Losses at the gene ends were 1 base for V and 3 bases for J; bases not matched to a gene: 17. Here the CDR3 reads CASSLGLAGLAGSQEKETQYF. CDR3 DNA sequence: TGTGCCAGCAGCTTAGGGTTAGCGGGACTAGCGGGGTCGCAAGAGAAAGAGACCCAGTACTTC. Drawing the rest from reference TRBV7-9 and TRBJ2-5, the complete variable domain is DTGVSQNPRHKITKRGQNVTFRCDPISEHNRLYWYRQTLGQGPEFLTYFQNEAQLEKSRLLSDRFSAERPKGSFSTLEIQRTEQGDSAMYLCASSLGLAGLAGSQEKETQYFGPGTRLLVL.

In its sample, this clonotype was seen many times. The DNA of the CDR3 is TGTGCCAGCAGCTTAGGTGGAGTCCCCGACACTAATGAAAAACTGTTTTTT. The encoded protein is CASSLGGVPDTNEKLFF. The gene calls are TRBV11-3 and TRBJ1-4; the D is unclear. The germline gives CDR1 SGHNT, CDR2 YENEEA. V lost 1 base and J 2 bases, leaving 14 bases between the germline ends. The CDR3 consists of 17 residues.

This clonotype turned up a few times. This chain joins TRBV11-3 and TRBJ2-2, with 12 positions matching TRBD1. V shed 5 bases, J shed 5 bases, and the junction held 12 bases outside the gene matches. The CDR3 consists of 18 residues. CDR1 is SGHNT, CDR2 YENEEA, per germline. DNA of the CDR3: TGTGCCAGCAGCCCACTACCGGGACAGGGGGCAGGTACCGGGGAGCTGTTTTTT. It is translated as CASSPLPGQGAGTGELFF.

The V call is TRBV6-2 or TRBV6-3, the J call TRBJ2-7; D possibly corresponds to TRBD1 (6 bases). Between the trimmed V and J ends, which lost 6 bases and 2 bases, there was a span of 17 bases. The CDR3 has 15 amino acids. Germline CDR1 reads MNHEY; CDR2 reads SVGEGT. CDR3 sequence reads: CASSLQGPPAYEQYF. In nucleotides, the CDR3 is TGTGCCAGCAGCCTACAGGGCCCTCCAGCCTACGAGCAGTACTTC.

This clonotype was recorded at least ten times. This chain uses TRBV4-3 with TRBJ2-3; D is unresolved. Germline CDR1 LGHNA, CDR2 YSLEER. Trimming cost V 6 bases and J 0 bases, with 13 bases left between them. The CDR3 covers 15 residues. The CDR3 DNA sequence: TGCGCCAGCAGAGTTAGAATCCTTAGCACAGATACGCAGTATTTT. This encodes CASRVRILSTDTQYF.

On this clonotype itself: A read error is possible here, since a much larger clone lies one base away. The J gene is TRBJ1-5, the V gene TRBV6-1; D perhaps matches TRBD1 (6 bases). Germline V lookup: CDR1 MNHNS, CDR2 SASEGT. V was shortened by 5 bases and J by 0 bases, with 14 bases between the two germline ends. This CDR3 region has 16 residues. The CDR3 bases are TGTGCCAGCAGTCAAAGGGGGGTCAGTAGCAATCAGCCCCAGCATTTT. Translated, it gives CASSQRGVSSNQPQHF.